This T cell receptor (beta chain) came from a study of identical twins. Findings and caveats of the study: These conclusions were based on statistical analysis (cross-sectional, not following the same donors).

This CDR3 is 19 amino acids long. After removal of 0 bases from V and 5 bases from J, the junction contained 18 bases not matched to a gene. CDR1 SQVTM and CDR2 ANQGSEA come from the germline V gene. This clonotype was seen a few times. Its target is not known. TCRdb re-analysed the 5' RACE reads in MiXCR, keeping a single row per CDR3 protein. The sample includes some 560,000 distinct CDR3 sequences, more than 9% of them seen just once. This sample was also put to use in a study of yellow fever vaccine responses in identical twins. This second study notes: Twins' vaccine T cell response reportedly gave the appearance of partial convergence and partial personalization.

The chain combines TRBV29-1 with TRBJ2-7; 11 bases map to TRBD2. Sequencing used PBMCs. The receptor was derived from a young woman in good health. This CDR3 is CSVEDLRPGPSGRNHEQYF. In nucleotides, the CDR3 is TGCAGCGTTGAAGATCTGCGCCCTGGGCCTAGCGGGAGGAACCACGAGCAGTACTTC.